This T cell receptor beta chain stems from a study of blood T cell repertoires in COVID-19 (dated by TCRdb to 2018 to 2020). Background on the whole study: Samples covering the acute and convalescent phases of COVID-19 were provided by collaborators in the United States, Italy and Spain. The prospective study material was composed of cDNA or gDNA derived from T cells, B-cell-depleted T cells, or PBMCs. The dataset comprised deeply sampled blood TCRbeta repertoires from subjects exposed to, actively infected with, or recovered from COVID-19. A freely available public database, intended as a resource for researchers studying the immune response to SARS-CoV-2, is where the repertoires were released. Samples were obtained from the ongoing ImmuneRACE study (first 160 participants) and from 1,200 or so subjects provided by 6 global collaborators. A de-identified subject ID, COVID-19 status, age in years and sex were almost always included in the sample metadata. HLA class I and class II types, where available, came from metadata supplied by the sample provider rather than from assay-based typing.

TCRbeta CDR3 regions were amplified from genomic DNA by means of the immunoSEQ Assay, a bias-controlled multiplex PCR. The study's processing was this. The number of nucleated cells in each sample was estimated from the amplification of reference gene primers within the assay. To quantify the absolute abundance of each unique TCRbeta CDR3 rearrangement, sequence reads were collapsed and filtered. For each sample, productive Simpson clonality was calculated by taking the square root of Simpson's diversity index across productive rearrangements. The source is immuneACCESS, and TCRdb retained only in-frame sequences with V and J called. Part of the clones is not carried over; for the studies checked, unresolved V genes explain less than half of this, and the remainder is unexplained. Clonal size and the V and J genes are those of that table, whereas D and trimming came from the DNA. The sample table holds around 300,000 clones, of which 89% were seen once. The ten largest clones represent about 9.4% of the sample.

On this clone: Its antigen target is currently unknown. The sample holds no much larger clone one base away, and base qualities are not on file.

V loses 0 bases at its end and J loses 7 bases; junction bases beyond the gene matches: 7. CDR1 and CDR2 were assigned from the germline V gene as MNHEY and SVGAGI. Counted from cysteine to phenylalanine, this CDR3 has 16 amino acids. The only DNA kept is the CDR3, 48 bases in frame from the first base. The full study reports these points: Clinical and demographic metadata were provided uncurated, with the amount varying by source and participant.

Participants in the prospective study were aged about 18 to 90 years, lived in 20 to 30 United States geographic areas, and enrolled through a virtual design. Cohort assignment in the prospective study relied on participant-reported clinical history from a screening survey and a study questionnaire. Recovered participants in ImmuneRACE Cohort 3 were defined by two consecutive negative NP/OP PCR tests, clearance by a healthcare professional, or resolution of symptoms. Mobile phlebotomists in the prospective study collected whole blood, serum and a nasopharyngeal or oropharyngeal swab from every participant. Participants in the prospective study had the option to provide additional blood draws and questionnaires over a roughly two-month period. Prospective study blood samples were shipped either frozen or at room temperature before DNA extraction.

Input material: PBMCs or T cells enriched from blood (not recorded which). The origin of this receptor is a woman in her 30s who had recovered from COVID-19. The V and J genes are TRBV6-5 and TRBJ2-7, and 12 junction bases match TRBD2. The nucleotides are TGTGCCAGCAGTTACTCTTTGCTAGCGGGAGGGGGTGAGCAGTACTTC. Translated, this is CASSYSLLAGGGEQYF.